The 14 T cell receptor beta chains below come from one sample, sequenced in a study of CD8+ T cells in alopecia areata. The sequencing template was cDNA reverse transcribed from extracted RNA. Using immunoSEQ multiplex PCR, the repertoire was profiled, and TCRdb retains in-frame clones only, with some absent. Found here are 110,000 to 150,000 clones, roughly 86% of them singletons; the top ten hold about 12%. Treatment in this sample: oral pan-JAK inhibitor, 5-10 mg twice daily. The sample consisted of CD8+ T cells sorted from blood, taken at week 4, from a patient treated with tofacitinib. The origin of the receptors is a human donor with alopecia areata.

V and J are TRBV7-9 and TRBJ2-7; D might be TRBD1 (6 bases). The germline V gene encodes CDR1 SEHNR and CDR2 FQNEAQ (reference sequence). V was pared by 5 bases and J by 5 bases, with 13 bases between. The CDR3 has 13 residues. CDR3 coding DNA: TGTGCCAGCAGCCCAAGGGGGACGGACGAGCAGTACTTC. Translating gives CASSPRGTDEQYF.

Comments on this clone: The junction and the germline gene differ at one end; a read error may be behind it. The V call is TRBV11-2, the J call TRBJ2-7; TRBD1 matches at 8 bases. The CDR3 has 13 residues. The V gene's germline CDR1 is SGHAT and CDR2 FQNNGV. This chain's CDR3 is CASSLSRTGNSDF. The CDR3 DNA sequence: TGTGCCAGCAGCTTAAGTAGGACAGGGAATTCGGACTTC.

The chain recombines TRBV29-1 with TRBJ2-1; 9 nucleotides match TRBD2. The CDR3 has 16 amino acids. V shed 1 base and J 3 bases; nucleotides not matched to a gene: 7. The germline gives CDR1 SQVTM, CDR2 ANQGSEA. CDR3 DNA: TGCAGCGTTGAAGGTTTAGCGGGAGAAGGCTACAATGAGCAGTTCTTC. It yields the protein CSVEGLAGEGYNEQFF.

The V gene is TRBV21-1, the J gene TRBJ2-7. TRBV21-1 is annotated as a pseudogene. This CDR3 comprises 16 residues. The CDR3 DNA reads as TGTGCCAGCAGCAACAGGGAGGGGGCCTGGCCCTACGAGCAGTACTTC. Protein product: CASSNREGAWPYEQYF.

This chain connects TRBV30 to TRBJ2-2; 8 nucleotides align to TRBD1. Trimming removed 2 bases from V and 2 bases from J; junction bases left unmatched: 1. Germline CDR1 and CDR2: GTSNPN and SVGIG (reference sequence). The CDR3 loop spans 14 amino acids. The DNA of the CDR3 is TGTGCCTGGAGTCAGGGGGCTAACACCGGGGAGCTGTTTTTT. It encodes CAWSQGANTGELFF.

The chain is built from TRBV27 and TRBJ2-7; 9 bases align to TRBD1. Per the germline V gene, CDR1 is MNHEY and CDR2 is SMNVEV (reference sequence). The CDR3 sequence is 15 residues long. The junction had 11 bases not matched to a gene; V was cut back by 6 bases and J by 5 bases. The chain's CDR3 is CASSLGGTGRNEQYF. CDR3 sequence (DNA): TGTGCCAGCAGCCTAGGGGGGACAGGGAGGAACGAGCAGTACTTC.

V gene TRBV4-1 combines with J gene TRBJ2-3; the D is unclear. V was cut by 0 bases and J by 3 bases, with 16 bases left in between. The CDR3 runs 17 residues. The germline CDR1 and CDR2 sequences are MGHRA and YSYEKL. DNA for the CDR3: TGCGCCAGCAGCCAAGAGGGGTTCGGGTTGTCGACAGATACGCAGTATTTT. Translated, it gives CASSQEGFGLSTDTQYF.

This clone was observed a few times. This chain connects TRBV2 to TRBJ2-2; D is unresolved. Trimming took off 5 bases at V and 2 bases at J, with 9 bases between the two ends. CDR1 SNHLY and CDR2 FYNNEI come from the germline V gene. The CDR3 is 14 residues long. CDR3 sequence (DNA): TGTGCCAGCAGTCCTAGTGTAAACACCGGGGAGCTGTTTTTT. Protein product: CASSPSVNTGELFF.

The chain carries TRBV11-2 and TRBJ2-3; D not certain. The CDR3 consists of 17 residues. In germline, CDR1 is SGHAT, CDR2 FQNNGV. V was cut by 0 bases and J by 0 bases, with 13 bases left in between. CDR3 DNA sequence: TGTGCCAGCAGCTTAGATCGATGGGGTACGAGCACAGATACGCAGTATTTT. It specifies CASSLDRWGTSTDTQYF.

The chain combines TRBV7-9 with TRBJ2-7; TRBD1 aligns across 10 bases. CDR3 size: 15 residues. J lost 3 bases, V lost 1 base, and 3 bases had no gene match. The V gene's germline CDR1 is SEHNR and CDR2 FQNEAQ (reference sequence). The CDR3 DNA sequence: TGTGCCAGCAGCTTAGATGGGACAGGGGTCTACGAGCAGTACTTC. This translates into CASSLDGTGVYEQYF.

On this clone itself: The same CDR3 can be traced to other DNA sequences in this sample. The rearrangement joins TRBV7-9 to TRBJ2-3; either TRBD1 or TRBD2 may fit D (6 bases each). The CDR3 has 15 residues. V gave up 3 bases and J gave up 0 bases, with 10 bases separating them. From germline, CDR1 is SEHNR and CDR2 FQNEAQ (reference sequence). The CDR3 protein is CASSLRGASTDTQYF. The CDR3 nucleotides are TGTGCCAGCAGCTTGAGGGGGGCCAGCACAGATACGCAGTATTTT.

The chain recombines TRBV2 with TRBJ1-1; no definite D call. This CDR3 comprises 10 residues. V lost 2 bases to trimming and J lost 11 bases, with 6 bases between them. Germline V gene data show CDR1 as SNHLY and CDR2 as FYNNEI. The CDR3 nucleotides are TGTGCCAGCAGTGAACCCCACGCTTTCTTT. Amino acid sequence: CASSEPHAFF.

The chain's CDR3 is CASSLRWADSYNEQFF. CDR3 DNA sequence: TGTGCCAGCAGCTTGAGGTGGGCGGACTCCTACAATGAGCAGTTCTTC. The V gene is TRBV5-4, the J gene TRBJ2-1; D is unclear. Germline values: CDR1 SGHNT, CDR2 YYREEE (reference sequence). V shed 1 base and J shed 0 bases, with 11 bases lying between them. This CDR3 has 16 residues.

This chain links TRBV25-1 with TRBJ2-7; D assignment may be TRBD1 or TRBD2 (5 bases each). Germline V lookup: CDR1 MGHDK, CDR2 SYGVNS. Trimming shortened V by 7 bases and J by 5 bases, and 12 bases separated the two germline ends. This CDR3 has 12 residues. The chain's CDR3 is CASTQGPHEQYF. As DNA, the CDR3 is TGTGCCAGCACCCAGGGACCCCACGAGCAGTACTTC.